This T cell receptor (beta chain) stems from a study of blood T cell repertoires in COVID-19. For the study at large: Collection of acute and convalescent COVID-19 samples took place in the United States, Italy and Spain. The analysed material was cDNA or gDNA that came from T cells, B-cell-depleted T cells, or PBMCs.

In the authors' workflow: Cell counts per sample came from amplifying reference gene primers. This table comes from immunoSEQ multiplex PCR, and its TCRdb copy is limited to in-frame clones, with some not included. V and J calls and clone size are those listed in that table; D and trimming were worked out from the DNA. The data contain 100,000 to 120,000 clones, about three quarters of them seen just once; the ten biggest clones take up more than 15%. V shed 2 bases and J 8 bases; nucleotides not matched to a gene: 8. The CDR3 spans 14 residues. Germline V gives CDR1 SGHTA, CDR2 FQGNSA. The clonotype originates from a woman older than 75 with active or convalescent COVID-19. Sequencing was done on a sample of peripheral blood. V is TRBV7-2 and J is TRBJ1-2; 7 bases are a match to TRBD1. The CDR3 loop reads CASSLRGGIDGYTF. The CDR3, as DNA: TGTGCCAGCAGCTTAAGAGGGGGCATAGACGGCTACACCTTC. Using reference TRBV7-2 and TRBJ1-2 for the parts outside the CDR3, the full variable domain is GAGVSQSPSNKVTEKGKDVELRCDPISGHTALYWYRQSLGQGLEFLIYFQGNSAPDKSGLPSDRFSAERTGGSVSTLTIQRTQQEDSAVYLCASSLRGGIDGYTFGSGTRLTVV.